This TCR beta chain came from a study of cytomegalovirus exposure and HLA in healthy donors. PCR used 60 Vbeta primers and 13 Jbeta primers. Assay: immunoSEQ multiplex PCR; the TCRdb copy retains only in-frame clones and omits some. This table lists about 130,000 clones. The germline V gene encodes CDR1 MDHEN and CDR2 SYDVKM. V was cut by 6 bases and J by 3 bases, with 17 bases left in between. This CDR3 is 15 amino acids long. This chain uses TRBV28 with TRBJ1-1, with D perhaps TRBD1 (6 bases). Sequences were obtained from PBMCs. The receptor was derived from a man younger than 35 in good health and CMV-seronegative. Here the CDR3 DNA reads TGTGCCAGCAGAAGGAGTTCCAGGGGAGACACTGAAGCTTTCTTT. This encodes CASRRSSRGDTEAFF.